The next 17 T cell receptor beta chains were all read from a single sample in a study of blood T cells in healthy people across ages. Using a J-beta primer mix together with a sample-barcoded 5' primer, a second PCR was run for about 6 to 11 cycles. TCRdb itself ran the 5' RACE reads through MiXCR, one entry per CDR3 protein. The sample has about 780,000 distinct CDR3 sequences, less than 60% seen once. The sequenced sample was blood. The receptors shown here come from a man at least 80 years old in good health.

This clonotype has more than one count but fewer than ten. The chain couples TRBV29-1 to TRBJ2-5; D uncertain. Germline assignment: CDR1 SQVTM and CDR2 ANQGSEA. V was shortened by 3 bases and J by 1 base, with 0 bases between the two germline ends. This CDR3 spans 10 amino acids. The CDR3 loop reads CSVDQETQYF. DNA for the CDR3: TGCAGCGTTGACCAAGAGACCCAGTACTTC.

The chain couples TRBV7-2 to TRBJ1-2; D might be TRBD1 (5 bases). V lost 1 base and J 5 bases, leaving 11 bases between the germline ends. CDR3 length: 14 amino acids. Germline values: CDR1 SGHTA, CDR2 FQGNSA. CDR3 DNA: TGTGCCAGCAGCTTAGTGGGACGTCCGTATGGCTACACCTTC. Its translation: CASSLVGRPYGYTF. The complete variable domain, with remaining parts taken from reference TRBV7-2 and TRBJ1-2, reads GAGVSQSPSNKVTEKGKDVELRCDPISGHTALYWYRQSLGQGLEFLIYFQGNSAPDKSGLPSDRFSAERTGGSVSTLTIQRTQQEDSAVYLCASSLVGRPYGYTFGSGTRLTVV.

This clonotype has more than one count but fewer than ten. The gene calls are TRBV12-3 or TRBV12-4 and TRBJ1-2; D gene uncertain. This CDR3 has 15 amino acids. V was cut by 6 bases and J by 6 bases, with 20 bases left in between. As DNA, the CDR3 is TGTGCCAGCAGCCCCGCGGGTAGCCTGAGAGATGGCTACACCTTC. The encoded protein is CASSPAGSLRDGYTF.

The chain joins TRBV29-1 to TRBJ2-3; TRBD2 agrees at 10 bases. Germline assignment: CDR1 SQVTM and CDR2 ANQGSEA. The CDR3 sequence is 15 residues long. With V trimmed by 7 bases and J by 0 bases, 7 bases remained unmatched. CDR3 sequence (DNA): TGCAGCGCGAACGGACTAGCGGAAAGCACAGATACGCAGTATTTT. Its protein product is CSANGLAESTDTQYF.

The rearrangement uses TRBV12-3 or TRBV12-4 and TRBJ2-3; no firm D call. V was trimmed by 4 bases and J by 7 bases, leaving 9 bases between them. The CDR3 has 12 amino acids. CDR3 in DNA: TGTGCCAGCAGTTATGTTGGGAATACGCAGTATTTT. Its translation: CASSYVGNTQYF.

V gene TRBV7-3 combines with J gene TRBJ2-3, with D perhaps matching TRBD2 (5 bases). Trimming cost V 1 base and J 4 bases, with 12 bases left between them. The germline V gene has CDR1 SGHTA and CDR2 FQGTGA. This CDR3 region has 15 residues. CDR3 sequence: CASSLSGLHADTQYF. The CDR3, as DNA: TGTGCCAGCAGCTTAAGCGGACTCCACGCAGATACGCAGTATTTT. Combining the CDR3 with reference TRBV7-3 and TRBJ2-3 gives the whole variable domain GAGVSQTPSNKVTEKGKYVELRCDPISGHTALYWYRQSLGQGPEFLIYFQGTGAADDSGLPNDRFFAVRPEGSVSTLKIQRTERGDSAVYLCASSLSGLHADTQYFGPGTRLTVL.

J is TRBJ2-5 and V is TRBV7-9; 9 nucleotides match TRBD1. Matching the DNA end better, TRBJ2-7 makes the J call doubtful. Germline V gene data show CDR1 as SEHNR and CDR2 as FQNEAQ (reference sequence). CDR3 size: 15 residues. The CDR3 coding sequence is TGTGCCAGCAGCCCGCGGACAGGGGTCCCCTACGAGCAGTACTTC. It codes for CASSPRTGVPYEQYF.

Comment on this clonotype: This sequence may be a read error, since a much larger clone differs from it by one base. The V and J genes are TRBV20-1 and TRBJ2-1, with 12 bases fitting TRBD2. The CDR3 sequence is 15 residues long. In germline, CDR1 is DFQATT, CDR2 SNEGSKA (reference sequence). This chain's CDR3 is CSASGGLAGYKEQFF. In nucleotides, the CDR3 is TGCAGTGCTAGCGGCGGACTAGCGGGGTACAAGGAGCAGTTCTTC.

The chain links TRBV21-1 to TRBJ2-4; no DNA check was done on the table's D call, TRBD1. TRBV21-1 corresponds to a pseudogene. CDR3 length: 17 amino acids. The CDR3 DNA follows: TGTGCCAGTAGCAAGGTCCCCGGGACCGAAATCCAAAACATTCAGTACTTC. This codes for CASSKVPGTEIQNIQYF.

The CDR3 region is CASGIQLLTGELFF. The CDR3 region has the DNA TGCGCCAGCGGTATCCAGCTTCTCACCGGGGAGCTGTTTTTT. The chain links TRBV5-1 to TRBJ2-2, with D uncertain. In germline, CDR1 is SGHRS, CDR2 YFSETQ. CDR3 length: 14 residues. V lost 7 bases to trimming and J lost 4 bases, with 14 bases between them. The full variable domain, with the rest looked up from reference TRBV5-1 and TRBJ2-2, is KAGVTQTPRYLIKTRGQQVTLSCSPISGHRSVSWYQQTPGQGLQFLFEYFSETQRNKGNFPGRFSGRQFSNSRSEMNVSTLELGDSALYLCASGIQLLTGELFFGEGSRLTVL.

V gene TRBV6-5 combines with J gene TRBJ2-1; 10 bases map to TRBD2. CDR1 is MNHEY, CDR2 SVGAGI, per germline. V lost 6 bases and J lost 6; bases outside the gene matches: 11. The CDR3 is 16 amino acids. As DNA, the CDR3 is TGTGCCAGCAGGGGACTAGCGCAGGAGGGTAGCAATGAGCAGTTCTTC. Amino acids: CASRGLAQEGSNEQFF.

The chain uses TRBV5-1 and TRBJ2-5; TRBD1 is a possible D gene (5 bases). This CDR3 contains 16 residues. V was trimmed by 4 bases and J by 1 base, leaving 17 bases between them. Germline loops: CDR1 SGHRS, CDR2 YFSETQ. This CDR3 reads CASSRGIHGSQETQYF. The CDR3 DNA reads TGCGCCAGCAGCAGGGGAATTCACGGGTCCCAAGAGACCCAGTACTTC.

On this clonotype: A read error may account for a junction end that differs from germline. V is TRBV7-3 and J is TRBJ1-6, with TRBD1 matching over 12 bases. The CDR3 length is 15 residues. Germline V lookup: CDR1 SGHTA, CDR2 FQGTGA. The CDR3 spells CASSVGTGGDSPPHF. The CDR3 DNA sequence: TGTGCCAGCAGCGTCGGGACAGGGGGCGATTCACCCCCCCACTTT.

The sample holds many counts of this clonotype. The rearrangement uses TRBV6-2 or TRBV6-3 and TRBJ2-4; D remains ambiguous. V was cut by 5 bases and J by 6 bases, with 5 bases left in between. CDR1 is MNHEY and CDR2 is SVGEGT in the germline V gene. The CDR3 runs to 11 residues. The chain's CDR3 is CASSDRNIQYF. The CDR3 DNA reads as TGTGCCAGCAGTGACCGAAACATTCAGTACTTC.

As to this clonotype: This sequence may be a read error, since a much larger clone differs from it by one base. This rearrangement joins TRBV12-3 or TRBV12-4 to TRBJ2-7; 8 positions match TRBD1. V lost 6 bases, J lost 5 bases, and 6 bases stayed unmatched. The CDR3 is 13 residues long. Written as DNA, the CDR3 is TGTGCCAGCAGGGGGACAGGTACCGACGAGCAGTACTTC. Translated, it gives CASRGTGTDEQYF.

This clonotype showed up just a few times. This sequence joins TRBV20-1 and TRBJ2-7, with 8 bases identical to TRBD2. Germline CDR1 reads DFQATT; CDR2 reads SNEGSKA (reference sequence). The V segment lost 0 bases and the J segment 2 bases; nucleotides outside the gene matches: 6. The CDR3 is made up of 15 amino acids. The CDR3 is CSARDLRGRPYEQYF. The DNA for the CDR3 is TGCAGTGCTAGAGACCTCCGCGGGAGGCCCTACGAGCAGTACTTC.

The rearrangement joins TRBV5-1 to TRBJ1-1; possibly TRBD1 for D (5 bases). This CDR3 has 14 amino acids. Germline V gene sequence: CDR1 SGHRS, CDR2 YFSETQ. V was cut by 7 bases and J by 0 bases, with 13 bases left in between. Here the CDR3 DNA reads TGCGCCAGCCGGGACGGCCTCATGAACACTGAAGCTTTCTTT. Protein product: CASRDGLMNTEAFF.